Listed below are T cell receptor beta chains from one sample, sequenced in a study of cytomegalovirus exposure and HLA in healthy donors. Generated by immunoSEQ multiplex PCR, the TCRdb table keeps only in-frame clones and is missing some. Here the sample spans some 110,000 clones, about 13% being singletons. The sequenced sample was PBMCs. Every receptor here comes from a middle-aged man in good health and CMV-seropositive. Each CDR3 is given with its conserved first and last residue. The D gene is left open where the match is weak. The listing skips clone size in some rows; elsewhere it reads once, few, many or a size class.

clone size,J gene,V gene,D gene,CDR3 DNA,CDR3 protein
-,TRBJ2-5,TRBV28,TRBD1,TGTGCCAGCAGTTCCTCCGGGACAGCCCAAGAGACCCAGTACTTC,CASSSSGTAQETQYF
few,TRBJ1-3,TRBV14,-,TGTGCCAGCAGCCATTCTCCGGACACCTCTGGAAACACCATATATTTT,CASSHSPDTSGNTIYF
few,TRBJ1-2,TRBV7-3,TRBD1,TGTGCCAGCAGCCAGGGGACAGGGGGCAACTATGGCTACACCTTC,CASSQGTGGNYGYTF
-,TRBJ1-3,TRBV27,-,TGTGCCAGCAGTTTCCGGGGGGCGCCTGGAAACACCATATATTTT,CASSFRGAPGNTIYF
-,TRBJ1-2,TRBV7-2,-,TGTGCCAGCACGACACAGGGCTCTCACTATGGCTACACCTTC,CASTTQGSHYGYTF
-,TRBJ2-7,TRBV30,TRBD1,TGTGCCTGGAGTCGACAGGGGGCGGTCATAGCCTACGAGCAGTACTTC,CAWSRQGAVIAYEQYF
-,TRBJ1-6,TRBV5-1,TRBD1,TGCGCCAGCAGCGATGGGGACAGCTATAATTCACCCCTCCACTTT,CASSDGDSYNSPLHF
-,TRBJ2-7,TRBV6-5,-,TGTGCCAGCAGAATCACTAGCTATCGCGACGAGCAGTACTTC,CASRITSYRDEQYF
-,TRBJ1-2,TRBV4-2,TRBD1,TGTGCCAGCAGCCAAGAGGGACAGTTTAACTATGGCTACACCTTC,CASSQEGQFNYGYTF
few,TRBJ1-1,TRBV7-2,TRBD1,TGTGCCAGCAGCTCACAGGGGCCTGGCACTGAAGCTTTCTTT,CASSSQGPGTEAFF
many,TRBJ2-2,TRBV28,TRBD2,TGTGCCAGCAGTTTATGGGTCCTAGCGGGTGGTCCCGGGGAGCTGTTTTTT,CASSLWVLAGGPGELFF
few,TRBJ1-4,TRBV19,-,TGTGCCAGTGCCTCTGGGCTTGAGCCGAACTATGAAAAACTGTTTTTT,CASASGLEPNYEKLFF
few,TRBJ1-1,TRBV10-3,TRBD1,TGTGCCATCAGATCGACAGGGGAGACTGAAGCTTTCTTT,CAIRSTGETEAFF